The 27 T cell receptor beta chains presented below share a single source sample, sequenced in a study of control samples from healthy donors and cancer patients. Assay: immunoSEQ multiplex PCR; the TCRdb copy retains only in-frame clones and omits some. The profile shows more than 35,000 clones, around 80% of them singletons. Sequencing used PBMCs. Every receptor here comes from a woman aged 60 to 75 with lung cancer.

The chain has TRBV11-2 and TRBJ1-4, with a possible D match to TRBD1 (6 bases). The CDR3 totals 13 residues. CDR1 is SGHAT, CDR2 FQNNGV, per germline. V dropped 4 bases and J dropped 7 bases, with 10 bases sitting between them. The DNA of the CDR3 is TGTGCCAGCAGCTCCGGGGGCCCTGAAAAACTGTTTTTT. Translated, it gives CASSSGGPEKLFF.

CDR3 residues: CASSRQGISMETQYF. The CDR3 nucleotides are TGTGCCAGCAGCCGACAGGGGATTTCGATGGAGACCCAGTACTTC. The rearrangement joins TRBV6-6 to TRBJ2-5; 8 bases align to TRBD1. The ends lost 6 bases at V and 5 bases at J; junction bases unmatched: 11. The CDR3 sequence is 15 residues long. Germline assignment: CDR1 MNHNY and CDR2 SVGAGI (reference sequence).

The CDR3 loop reads CASSLELSGGYTF. CDR3 in DNA: TGCGCCAGCAGCTTGGAACTATCAGGTGGCTACACCTTC. V gene TRBV5-1 combines with J gene TRBJ1-2; D unresolved. The CDR3 covers 13 residues. Trimming pared 0 bases from V and 7 bases from J, leaving 10 bases between. Germline V gives CDR1 SGHRS, CDR2 YFSETQ.

The genes are TRBV6-1 and TRBJ1-2; D unresolved. CDR1 and CDR2 from the germline V gene are MNHNS and SASEGT. Trimming pared 0 bases from V and 8 bases from J, leaving 10 bases between. The CDR3 spans 13 residues. This CDR3 is CASSEARVGGYTF. The CDR3 nucleotides read TGTGCCAGCAGTGAAGCGAGGGTGGGGGGCTACACCTTC.

The rearrangement joins TRBV27 to TRBJ1-3; maybe TRBD1 (5 bases). This CDR3 is built from 14 residues. Trimming stripped 6 bases from V and 1 base from J, with 10 bases between. The germline V gene encodes CDR1 MNHEY and CDR2 SMNVEV (reference sequence). CDR3 bases: TGTGCCAGCAGCCCAGGGTATTCTGGAAACACCATATATTTT. It translates to CASSPGYSGNTIYF.

The chain carries TRBV4-2 and TRBJ2-3, with 10 bases fitting TRBD2. CDR3 size: 18 residues. With V trimmed by 0 bases and J by 3 bases, 9 bases remained unmatched. Germline values: CDR1 LGHNA, CDR2 YNFKEQ. The CDR3 nucleotides are TGTGCCAGCAGCCAAGAACTACGAGCGGGGGGGCGGACAGATACGCAGTATTTT. As protein: CASSQELRAGGRTDTQYF.

Concerning this clone: One end of the junction is discordant with germline, which a read error may explain. The gene calls are TRBV20-1 and TRBJ1-2; no firm D call. Germline lookup yields CDR1 DFQATT and CDR2 SNEGSKA (reference sequence). This CDR3 is 11 amino acids long. CDR3 protein: CSASPTIGYSF. As DNA, the CDR3 is TGCAGTGCTAGTCCCACGATTGGGTATTCCTTC.

The chain links TRBV6-4 to TRBJ2-5, with 8 bases aligning to TRBD2. This CDR3 comprises 14 residues. Looked up from germline, CDR1 is MRHNA and CDR2 is SNTAGT. J gave up 9 bases and V 5 bases, and 11 bases lay outside the gene matches. The CDR3 DNA is TGTGCCAGCAGTAACAAGCGGGAGCCGCTGGCCCAGTACTTC. Translating gives CASSNKREPLAQYF.

This chain links TRBV5-1 with TRBJ1-4; D not certain. The germline V and J ends were trimmed by 0 bases and 5 bases, with 8 bases remaining between them. The CDR3 is made up of 14 amino acids. Germline CDR1 SGHRS, CDR2 YFSETQ. The CDR3 DNA sequence: TGCGCCAGCAGCTTGGGGGGTGAGAATGAAAAACTGTTTTTT. This translates into CASSLGGENEKLFF.

The chain employs TRBV5-1 and TRBJ2-2, with D possibly TRBD1 on 6 matching bases. The CDR3 totals 15 residues. The V end lost 5 bases, the J end lost 0 bases, and 11 bases lay between the germline ends. CDR1 is SGHRS, CDR2 YFSETQ, per germline. The CDR3 region has the DNA TGCGCCAGCAGTTCCGGGACACCGAACACCGGGGAGCTGTTTTTT. Its protein is CASSSGTPNTGELFF.

This chain joins TRBV7-3 and TRBJ1-6; D gene uncertain. Trimming removed 2 bases at V and 10 bases at J, with 12 bases between. Germline V gene sequence: CDR1 SGHTA, CDR2 FQGTGA. The CDR3 has 14 amino acids. The CDR3 reads CASSLGGNRSPLHF. The CDR3 coding sequence is TGTGCCAGCAGCTTAGGTGGGAATCGCTCACCCCTCCACTTT.

DNA for the CDR3: TGTGCCAGCCGGATAAGATATGGGCAGGGATCCTACGAGCAGTACTTC. It codes for CASRIRYGQGSYEQYF. The chain uses TRBV3-1 (or the pseudogene TRBV3-2) and TRBJ2-7, with a tentative D call TRBD1 (5 bases). The CDR3 is made up of 16 amino acids. Germline CDR1 is LGHDT and CDR2 is YNNKEL (reference sequence). Trimming cost V 8 bases and J 1 base, with 21 bases left between them.

Only one count was recorded for this clone. The junction differs from germline at one of its ends, possibly a read error. The rearrangement uses TRBV6-4 and TRBJ2-3; D uncertain. The germline V gene encodes CDR1 MRHNA and CDR2 SNTAGT. This CDR3 has 13 amino acids. The CDR3 spells CGSSEQFTDTQYF. The CDR3 coding sequence is TGTGGCAGCAGTGAACAATTCACAGATACGCAGTATTTT.

The gene calls are TRBV7-3 and TRBJ2-1; maybe TRBD2 (6 bases). Trimming cost V 0 bases and J 10 bases, with 10 bases left between them. The CDR3 totals 13 residues. CDR1 SGHTA and CDR2 FQGTGA come from the germline V gene. The CDR3 coding sequence is TGTGCCAGCAGCTTAACCTTGGGAGGCGAGCAGTTCTTC. Amino acid sequence: CASSLTLGGEQFF.

This clone appeared a few times. This chain uses TRBV5-1 with TRBJ2-5; D uncertain. The CDR3 covers 12 residues. Germline V gives CDR1 SGHRS, CDR2 YFSETQ. The germline V and J ends were trimmed by 0 bases and 4 bases, with 4 bases remaining between them. The CDR3 loop is CASSLELETQYF. CDR3 DNA: TGCGCCAGCAGCTTGGAATTAGAGACCCAGTACTTC.

The rearrangement links TRBV7-8 to TRBJ1-4, with unresolved D. Trimming took 8 bases from V and 7 from J, leaving 20 bases between them. The CDR3 sequence is 15 residues long. Looked up from germline, CDR1 is SGHVS and CDR2 is FQNEAQ. Written as DNA, the CDR3 is TGTGCCAGCTCCGATCACGCTGGGCCCGGTGAAAAACTGTTTTTT. Translating gives CASSDHAGPGEKLFF. The full variable domain, in which reference TRBV7-8 and TRBJ1-4 provide the parts outside the CDR3, is GAGVSQSPRYKVAKRGQDVALRCDPISGHVSLFWYQQALGQGPEFLTYFQNEAQLDKSGLPSDRFFAERPEGSVSTLKIQRTQQEDSAVYLCASSDHAGPGEKLFFGSGTQLSVL.

The chain recombines TRBV6-2 or TRBV6-3 with TRBJ2-5, with 12 bases identical to TRBD2. The CDR3 covers 15 residues. The trim removed 2 bases at V and 3 bases at J, leaving 1 base unmatched. Germline V CDR1 and CDR2: MNHEY, SVGEGT. The CDR3 protein is CASSYRLAGEETQYF. The CDR3 coding sequence is TGTGCCAGCAGTTACCGACTAGCGGGGGAAGAGACCCAGTACTTC.

The chain couples TRBV7-2 to TRBJ1-1; 8 positions match TRBD1. V lost 1 base and J lost 11; bases outside the gene matches: 9. The CDR3 sequence is 14 residues long. The V gene's germline CDR1 is SGHTA and CDR2 FQGNSA. The CDR3 DNA is TGTGCCAGCAGCTTAGTTGCAGGGGGCTTATGGGCTTTCTTT. Protein sequence: CASSLVAGGLWAFF.

A few counts support this clone. The chain carries TRBV7-2 and TRBJ2-1; unclear D gene. This CDR3 region has 15 residues. V shed 2 bases and J shed 0 bases, with 8 bases lying between them. Germline values: CDR1 SGHTA, CDR2 FQGNSA. The CDR3 region has the DNA TGTGCCAGCAGCTTATACTCGAGCTCCTACAATGAGCAGTTCTTC. Translation gives CASSLYSSSYNEQFF.

The V gene is TRBV6-5, the J gene TRBJ1-5; maybe TRBD1 (5 bases). CDR1 MNHEY and CDR2 SVGAGI come from the germline V gene. V was shortened by 0 bases and J by 8 bases, with 11 bases between the two germline ends. The CDR3 sequence is 14 residues long. This CDR3 is CASSYSGEPEPQHF. CDR3 coding DNA: TGTGCCAGCAGTTACTCAGGGGAACCGGAGCCCCAGCATTTT.

This clone was detected a few times. The chain links TRBV14 to TRBJ1-2; the D is unclear. Germline V gene lookup returns CDR1 SGHDN and CDR2 FVKESK. Trimming stripped 5 bases from V and 1 base from J, with 11 bases between. This CDR3 comprises 14 residues. CDR3 DNA sequence: TGTGCCAGCAGCGCGCAACCCTATAACTATGGCTACACCTTC. Translation: CASSAQPYNYGYTF.

This clone was counted once. The gene calls are TRBV7-9 and TRBJ2-7, with D perhaps matching TRBD1 (6 bases). In germline, CDR1 is SEHNR, CDR2 FQNEAQ (reference sequence). This CDR3 comprises 14 residues. The V end was cut by 3 bases, the J end by 6 bases, with 15 bases between. The CDR3 is CASSFLDRPGEQYF. The CDR3, as DNA: TGTGCCAGCAGCTTCCTCGACAGGCCGGGCGAGCAGTACTTC. The full variable domain, its missing parts supplied by reference TRBV7-9 and TRBJ2-7, is DTGVSQNPRHKITKRGQNVTFRCDPISEHNRLYWYRQTLGQGPEFLTYFQNEAQLEKSRLLSDRFSAERPKGSFSTLEIQRTEQGDSAMYLCASSFLDRPGEQYFGPGTRLTVT.

The chain combines TRBV11-2 with TRBJ1-3; 9 bases align to TRBD1. With V trimmed by 6 bases and J by 0 bases, 9 bases remained unmatched. CDR1 SGHAT and CDR2 FQNNGV come from the germline V gene. The CDR3 totals 17 residues. The CDR3 region has the DNA TGTGCCAGCAGGGGCAACAGGGGGCCCGCCTCTGGAAACACCATATATTTT. This encodes CASRGNRGPASGNTIYF. The full variable domain, in which reference TRBV11-2 and TRBJ1-3 provide the parts outside the CDR3, is EAGVAQSPRYKIIEKRQSVAFWCNPISGHATLYWYQQILGQGPKLLIQFQNNGVVDDSQLPKDRFSAERLKGVDSTLKIQPAKLEDSAVYLCASRGNRGPASGNTIYFGEGSWLTVV.

V and J are TRBV29-1 and TRBJ2-7, with 15 bases lining up with TRBD2. CDR1 is SQVTM and CDR2 is ANQGSEA in the germline V gene. With 6 bases clipped from V and 1 base from J, the junction kept 10 bases outside the gene matches. This CDR3 is built from 17 residues. In DNA form, the CDR3 reads TGCAGCGTCTTGCCGGGACTAGCGGGGGGAGGGTCCTACGAGCAGTACTTC. Protein sequence: CSVLPGLAGGGSYEQYF.

DNA for the CDR3: TGTGCCAGCCGTAGGGGCGGTGGGACTGGGGAGACCCAGTACTTC. Protein product: CASRRGGGTGETQYF. The chain combines TRBV7-2 with TRBJ2-5, with D perhaps matching TRBD2 (6 bases). Germline V gene lookup returns CDR1 SGHTA and CDR2 FQGNSA. CDR3 length: 15 amino acids. V lost 8 bases to trimming and J lost 5 bases, with 21 bases between them.

The CDR3 region has the DNA TGTGCCAGCAGTTACTCCCGATGGGCGAGCGAGCAGTACTTC. Translating gives CASSYSRWASEQYF. The V and J genes are TRBV6-5 and TRBJ2-7, with D hard to call. With 0 bases removed from V and 6 bases from J, the gap between germline ends came to 12 bases. The CDR3 is 14 residues long. The germline gives CDR1 MNHEY, CDR2 SVGAGI.

The chain uses TRBV7-2 and TRBJ2-7; possible D gene TRBD1, 7 bases. The CDR3 is 13 amino acids. Trimming left V 1 base short and J 11 bases short, with 15 bases between. Germline V lookup: CDR1 SGHTA, CDR2 FQGNSA. In nucleotides, the CDR3 is TGTGCCAGCAGCTTAGGGATCCAGGGGGAGGAGTACTTC. As protein: CASSLGIQGEEYF.